The clone carrying this TCR beta chain occurred many times. The CDR3 is 20 residues long. Germline assignment: CDR1 MDHEN and CDR2 SYDVKM. J lost 5 bases, V lost 3 bases, and 22 bases had no gene match. The data belong to a study of blood T cell repertoires in COVID-19. Study information: PBMCs, B-cell-depleted T cells, or T cells provided the cDNA or gDNA that made up the material.

Sequencing used immunoSEQ multiplex PCR; TCRdb keeps in-frame clones, though not all of them. Of about 280,000 clones listed, over 75% were seen once; the top ten hold less than 6.5%. Sample: peripheral blood. The TCR sequence derives from a man aged 50 to 59 with active or convalescent COVID-19. The rearrangement uses TRBV28 and TRBJ2-3, with 8 positions matching TRBD2. The CDR3 reads CASSFHKLESGRESRDTQYF. The CDR3 DNA follows: TGTGCCAGCAGTTTTCACAAACTAGAGAGCGGGAGAGAAAGCCGAGATACGCAGTATTTT.